Listed below are T cell receptor beta chains from one sample, sequenced in a study of cytomegalovirus exposure and HLA in healthy donors. Generated by immunoSEQ multiplex PCR, the TCRdb table keeps only in-frame clones and is missing some. Among more than 100,000 clones listed, roughly 80% were seen once. The sequenced sample was PBMCs. The source is a woman in her forties or fifties in good health and CMV-seropositive. CDR3s include the opening cysteine and the closing phenylalanine or tryptophan. The D gene is left open where the match is weak. Only some rows state a clone size, as once, few, many or a class for expanded clones.

j_call v_call d_call clone_size cdr3_nt cdr3_aa
TRBJ2-1 TRBV5-4 NA NA TGTGCCAGCAGCCCCCCCCGAGACAATGAGCAGTTCTTC CASSPPRDNEQFF
TRBJ2-7 TRBV6-1 TRBD1 NA TGTGCCAGCAGTGCGGCACAGGGGATCCACGAGCAGTACTTC CASSAAQGIHEQYF
TRBJ1-1 TRBV4-3 NA many TGCGCCAGCAGCCAAGAACAGGGAACTGAAGCTTTCTTT CASSQEQGTEAFF
TRBJ2-1 TRBV11-2 NA NA TGTGCCAGCAGCTTTTGGCGAGACTATCCCTACAATGAGCAGTTCTTC CASSFWRDYPYNEQFF
TRBJ2-5 TRBV27 TRBD1 NA TGTGCCAGCAGTTTATTGGGACAGCAAGAGACCCAGTACTTC CASSLLGQQETQYF
TRBJ1-1 TRBV5-8 NA NA TGTGCCAGCAGCTTGCCCGCTGGAGCCGGGACACCCGAAGAAGCTTTCTTT CASSLPAGAGTPEEAFF
TRBJ2-1 TRBV9 TRBD1 NA TGTGCCAGCAGCCGACAGGGGTACAATGAGCAGTTCTTC CASSRQGYNEQFF
TRBJ2-3 TRBV7-9 TRBD2 NA TGTGCCAGCAGCTTCGGACTAGCAGCAGATACGCAGTATTTT CASSFGLAADTQYF
TRBJ2-7 TRBV13 NA NA TGTGCCAGCAGCGTTGGAGGGAAGCAGTACTTC CASSVGGKQYF
TRBJ1-4 TRBV5-1 NA NA TGCGCCAGCAGGTGGGGGGTTGAAGAAAAACTGTTTTTT CASRWGVEEKLFF
TRBJ2-1 TRBV5-1 TRBD2 NA TGCGCCAGCAGCTTGACTAGCGGGGGGGCGAGTGAGCAGTTCTTC CASSLTSGGASEQFF
TRBJ2-5 TRBV5-1 TRBD2 NA TGCGCCAGCAGCTTAGGGAGGGGAGAGACCCAGTACTTC CASSLGRGETQYF
TRBJ1-2 TRBV10-2 TRBD1 NA TGCGCCAGCGGAACAGGGGGAGATGGCTACACCTTC CASGTGGDGYTF
TRBJ2-7 TRBV5-1 TRBD1 NA TGCGCCAGCAGCTTCTGGACAGGGGGCAGGGACGAGCAGTACTTC CASSFWTGGRDEQYF
TRBJ2-3 TRBV6-1 TRBD1 NA TGTGCCAGCAGTCCTGGGACAGGGGTAAATACGCAGTATTTT CASSPGTGVNTQYF
TRBJ2-3 TRBV7-9 NA few TGTTCCAGCAGCTTAGTACTAGGCAGAACAGATACGCAGTATTTT CSSSLVLGRTDTQYF
TRBJ1-3 TRBV4-1 NA medium-sized TGCGCCAGCAGCCAAGTATTTGCGACTGGAAACACCATATATTTT CASSQVFATGNTIYF
TRBJ2-3 TRBV10-2 NA NA TGCGCCAGCAGCCCCGAGCTAGGGAGAGATACGCAGTATTTT CASSPELGRDTQYF
TRBJ2-1 TRBV9 NA NA TGTGCCAGCAGCGTTGGCAGTACCTACAATGAGCAGTTCTTC CASSVGSTYNEQFF
TRBJ1-3 TRBV18 NA NA TGTGCCAGCTCACCAGGTTCATCTGGGGCCGTCTCTGGAAACACCATATATTTT CASSPGSSGAVSGNTIYF
TRBJ2-7 TRBV5-1 NA NA TGCGCCAGCAGCTTGTCGGGTTCAAGCTACGAGCAGTACTTC CASSLSGSSYEQYF
TRBJ1-1 TRBV30 NA NA TGTGCCTGGAGTGGGGACGGCGGGGGGAACACTGAAGCTTTCTTT CAWSGDGGGNTEAFF
TRBJ2-1 TRBV18 TRBD2 NA TGTGCCAGCTCACCAGGGCTAGCGGCTTACAATGAGCAGTTCTTC CASSPGLAAYNEQFF
TRBJ2-7 TRBV4-1 NA once TGCGCCAGCAGCCAAGATGCGGGGTCCTACGAGCAGTACTTC CASSQDAGSYEQYF
TRBJ2-3 TRBV6-5 TRBD2 NA TGTGCCAGCAGCCCAAGCGGGGTAGGGGCAGATACGCAGTATTTT CASSPSGVGADTQYF
TRBJ1-4 TRBV5-1 NA NA TGCGCCAGCAGCTCCCTCAGCGGTGAAAAACTGTTTTTT CASSSLSGEKLFF
TRBJ2-7 TRBV9 TRBD2 NA TGTGCCAGCAGCGTAGAGGCGGGAGGGCCGGGCGAGCAGTACTTC CASSVEAGGPGEQYF
TRBJ1-1 TRBV2 NA few TGTGCCAGCAGTGTAGGACAGAACACTGAAGCTTTCTTT CASSVGQNTEAFF
TRBJ2-1 TRBV27 TRBD2 NA TGTGCCAGCAGTCCATGGACTAGCGGGAATGAGCAGTTCTTC CASSPWTSGNEQFF
TRBJ1-5 TRBV6-5 TRBD1 NA TGTGCCAGCAGGCCACAGGGGGCATTGAATCAGCCCCAGCATTTT CASRPQGALNQPQHF
TRBJ1-1 TRBV4-1 NA NA TGCGCCAGCAGCCGGGAGGGCGGCTCGAGAACTGAAGCTTTCTTT CASSREGGSRTEAFF
TRBJ2-3 TRBV5-1 TRBD1 NA TGCGCCAGCAGCTCCGGACAGGCAGGGTTTACGCAGTATTTT CASSSGQAGFTQYF
TRBJ2-5 TRBV2 NA NA TGTGCCAGCCACTTAGAGGCTCAAGAGACCCAGTACTTC CASHLEAQETQYF
TRBJ1-1 TRBV7-8 NA few TGTGCCAGCAGCTTTAGTTGGTACACTGAAGCTTTCTTT CASSFSWYTEAFF
TRBJ2-1 TRBV9 NA NA TGTGCCAGCAGACAGGTGAGCTCCTACAATGAGCAGTTCTTC CASRQVSSYNEQFF
TRBJ1-4 TRBV19 NA NA TGTGCCAGTAGTATCACCGCAGGGTCAGCTAATGAAAAACTGTTTTTT CASSITAGSANEKLFF
TRBJ2-1 TRBV10-1 TRBD2 NA TGCGCCAGCAGTCTACACCGACTAGCGGAGGAGCAGTTCTTC CASSLHRLAEEQFF
TRBJ1-2 TRBV9 NA NA TGTGCCAGCAGCGGAAGCTTAAGGGGGAGCTATGGCTACACCTTC CASSGSLRGSYGYTF
TRBJ2-1 TRBV19 NA NA TGTGCCAGTGACCAGGGGAACTACAATGAGCAGTTCTTC CASDQGNYNEQFF
TRBJ2-1 TRBV4-3 TRBD2 NA TGCGCCAGCAGCTACGGACTAGCGGTTTACAATGAGCAGTTCTTC CASSYGLAVYNEQFF
TRBJ1-2 TRBV2 NA NA TGTGCCAGCACACCGGACAGTCTAAACTATGGCTACACCTTC CASTPDSLNYGYTF
TRBJ1-5 TRBV28 NA NA TGTGCCAGCAGGCCATCCCTCCGGGACAACTCTAACCGAAGCAATCAGCCCCAGCATTTT CASRPSLRDNSNRSNQPQHF
TRBJ1-5 TRBV2 NA NA TGTGCCAGCGGTCAGGGGTATCAGCCCCAGCATTTT CASGQGYQPQHF
TRBJ2-1 TRBV4-1 TRBD2 NA TGCGCCAGCAGCCAAGATCTTCGACTAGCTGGTGTCTTC CASSQDLRLAGVF
TRBJ2-1 TRBV5-1 TRBD2 NA TGCGCCAGCAGCTTGGCTGGGGGGCTAGCGGGAGGAAGTGAGCAGTTCTTC CASSLAGGLAGGSEQFF
TRBJ2-7 TRBV30 NA NA TGTGCCTGGAGTAGGAGGGCGGGTTACGACGAGCAGTACTTC CAWSRRAGYDEQYF
TRBJ2-3 TRBV7-9 NA few TGTGCCAGCAGCCCCCCAGGGATCGGCACAGATACGCAGTATTTT CASSPPGIGTDTQYF
TRBJ2-1 TRBV30 NA NA TGTGCCTGCTCCTCTAGCGCCTACAATGAGCAGTTCTTC CACSSSAYNEQFF
TRBJ1-4 TRBV4-2 NA NA TGTGCCAGCAGCCAATCCGACAGCTCAACTAATGAAAAACTGTTTTTT CASSQSDSSTNEKLFF
TRBJ1-5 TRBV29-1 NA NA TGCAGCGTTTGGGAGGGGGGTCAGCCCCAGCATTTT CSVWEGGQPQHF